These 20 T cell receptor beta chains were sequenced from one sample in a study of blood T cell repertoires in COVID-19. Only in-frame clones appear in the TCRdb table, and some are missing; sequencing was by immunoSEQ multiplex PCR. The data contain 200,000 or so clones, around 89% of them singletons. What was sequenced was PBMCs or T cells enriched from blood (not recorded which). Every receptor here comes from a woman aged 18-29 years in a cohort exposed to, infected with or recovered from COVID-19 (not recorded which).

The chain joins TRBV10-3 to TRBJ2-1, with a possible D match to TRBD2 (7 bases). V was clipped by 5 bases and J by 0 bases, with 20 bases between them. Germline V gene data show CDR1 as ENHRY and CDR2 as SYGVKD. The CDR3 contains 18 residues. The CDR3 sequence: CAISKGGLAESSYNEQFF. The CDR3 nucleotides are TGTGCCATCAGTAAAGGGGGGCTAGCGGAAAGCTCCTACAATGAGCAGTTCTTC.

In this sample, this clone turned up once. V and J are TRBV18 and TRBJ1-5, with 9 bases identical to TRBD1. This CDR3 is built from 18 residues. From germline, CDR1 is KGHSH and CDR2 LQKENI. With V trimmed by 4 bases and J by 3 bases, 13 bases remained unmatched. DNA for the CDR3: TGTGCCAGCTCACTTAACATGGCCGGGACAGGGCCCAATCAGCCCCAGCATTTT. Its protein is CASSLNMAGTGPNQPQHF.

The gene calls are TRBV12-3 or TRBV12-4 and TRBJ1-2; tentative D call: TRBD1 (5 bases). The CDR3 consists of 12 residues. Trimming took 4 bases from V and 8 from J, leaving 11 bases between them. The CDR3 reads CASSSGLLGYTF. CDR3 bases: TGTGCCAGCAGTTCGGGACTGTTGGGCTACACCTTC.

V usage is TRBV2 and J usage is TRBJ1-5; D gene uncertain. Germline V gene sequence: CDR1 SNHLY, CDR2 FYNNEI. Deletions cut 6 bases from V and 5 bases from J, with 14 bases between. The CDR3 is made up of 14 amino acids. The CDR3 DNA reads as TGTGCCAGCAGCGGCCGGGCGGGGTATCAGCCCCAGCATTTT. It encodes CASSGRAGYQPQHF.

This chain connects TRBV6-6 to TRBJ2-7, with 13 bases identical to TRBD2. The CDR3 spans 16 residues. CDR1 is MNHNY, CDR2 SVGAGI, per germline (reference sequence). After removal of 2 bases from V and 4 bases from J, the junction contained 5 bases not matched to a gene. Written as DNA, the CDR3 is TGTGCCAGCAGTTACACTTCACTAGCGGGGGGGTACGAGCAGTACTTC. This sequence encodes CASSYTSLAGGYEQYF.

The CDR3 coding sequence is TGTGCCAGCAGCGTACTAGGGACACCAGGAAACACCATATATTTT. It encodes CASSVLGTPGNTIYF. The genes are TRBV7-9 and TRBJ1-3, with D perhaps matching TRBD1 (6 bases). Germline CDR1 reads SEHNR; CDR2 reads FQNEAQ (reference sequence). V shed 5 bases and J shed 4 bases, with 15 bases lying between them. The length of the CDR3 is 15 residues.

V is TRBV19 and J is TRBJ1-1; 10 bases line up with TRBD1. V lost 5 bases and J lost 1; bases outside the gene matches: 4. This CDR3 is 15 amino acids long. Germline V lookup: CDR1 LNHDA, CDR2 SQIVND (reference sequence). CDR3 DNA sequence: TGTGCCAGTAGTGACAGGGGGCGAGAGAACACTGAAGCTTTCTTT. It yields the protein CASSDRGRENTEAFF.

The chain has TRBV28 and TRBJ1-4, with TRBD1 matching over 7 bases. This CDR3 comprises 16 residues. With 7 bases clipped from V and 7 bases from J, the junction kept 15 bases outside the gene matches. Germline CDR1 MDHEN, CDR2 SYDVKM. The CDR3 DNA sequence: TGTGCCAGCATTCCCGCAGGGGGGTTCTTGGGTGAAAAACTGTTTTTT. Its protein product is CASIPAGGFLGEKLFF.

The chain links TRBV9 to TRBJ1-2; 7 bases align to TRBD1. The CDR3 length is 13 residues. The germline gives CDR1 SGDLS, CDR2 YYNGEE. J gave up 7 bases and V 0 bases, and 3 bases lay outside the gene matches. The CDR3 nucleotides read TGTGCCAGCAGCGTAGGAGGGGGCATTGGCTACACCTTC. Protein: CASSVGGGIGYTF.

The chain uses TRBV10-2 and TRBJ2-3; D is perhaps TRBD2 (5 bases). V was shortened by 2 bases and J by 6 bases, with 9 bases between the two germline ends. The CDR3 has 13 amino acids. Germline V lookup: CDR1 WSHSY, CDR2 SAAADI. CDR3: CASSETSADTQYF. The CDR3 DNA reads TGCGCCAGCAGTGAGACTAGTGCCGATACGCAGTATTTT.

The CDR3 region is CASSLRQDNTEAFF. The CDR3 bases are TGTGCCAGCAGCCTTCGACAGGATAACACTGAAGCTTTCTTT. The chain joins TRBV7-9 to TRBJ1-1; the D gene is possibly TRBD1 (6 bases). Between the trimmed V and J ends, which lost 5 bases and 2 bases, there was a span of 12 bases. The CDR3 covers 14 residues. Germline CDR1 and CDR2: SEHNR and FQNEAQ (reference sequence).

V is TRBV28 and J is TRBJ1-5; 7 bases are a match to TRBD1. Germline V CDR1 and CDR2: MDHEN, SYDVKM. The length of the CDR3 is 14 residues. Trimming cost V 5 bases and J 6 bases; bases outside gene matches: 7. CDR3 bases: TGTGCCAGCAGTCAGGGGGATTACGGTCAGCCCCAGCATTTT. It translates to CASSQGDYGQPQHF. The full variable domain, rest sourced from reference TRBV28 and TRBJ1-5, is DVKVTQSSRYLVKRTGEKVFLECVQDMDHENMFWYRQDPGLGLRLIYFSYDVKMKEKGDIPEGYSVSREKKERFSLILESASTNQTSMYLCASSQGDYGQPQHFGDGTRLSIL.

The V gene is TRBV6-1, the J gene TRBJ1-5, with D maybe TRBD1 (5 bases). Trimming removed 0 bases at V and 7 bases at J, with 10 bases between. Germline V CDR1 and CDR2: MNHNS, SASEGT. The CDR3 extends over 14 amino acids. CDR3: CASSEARRAQPQHF. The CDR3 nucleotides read TGTGCCAGCAGTGAAGCGCGCAGGGCCCAGCCCCAGCATTTT.

CDR3 amino acids: CASSAPTVLYGYTF. DNA for the CDR3: TGTGCCAGCAGCGCGCCGACAGTACTCTATGGCTACACCTTC. This chain connects TRBV5-6 to TRBJ1-2; tentatively, D is TRBD1 (5 bases). CDR3 length equals 14 residues. Trimming took off 4 bases at V and 4 bases at J, with 14 bases between the two ends. CDR1 SGHDT and CDR2 YYEEEE come from the germline V gene.

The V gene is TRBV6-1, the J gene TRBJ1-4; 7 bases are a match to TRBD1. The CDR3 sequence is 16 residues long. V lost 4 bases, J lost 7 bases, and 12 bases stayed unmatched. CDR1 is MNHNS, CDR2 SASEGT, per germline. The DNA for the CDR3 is TGTGCCAGCAGTGGACAGGGACTTAAATCGGGTGAAAAACTGTTTTTT. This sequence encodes CASSGQGLKSGEKLFF.

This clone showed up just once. DNA for the CDR3: TGTGCCAGCAGCCTAGGGGCAGGGCTTGAAAAACTGTTTTTT. It specifies CASSLGAGLEKLFF. The J gene is TRBJ1-4, the V gene TRBV14; D might be TRBD1 (5 bases). The CDR3 has 14 residues. The germline gives CDR1 SGHDN, CDR2 FVKESK. The germline V and J ends were trimmed by 4 bases and 7 bases, with 13 bases remaining between them.

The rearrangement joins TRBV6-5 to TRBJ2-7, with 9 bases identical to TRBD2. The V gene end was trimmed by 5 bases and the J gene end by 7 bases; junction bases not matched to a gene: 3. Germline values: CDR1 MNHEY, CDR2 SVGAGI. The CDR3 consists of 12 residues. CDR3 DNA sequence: TGTGCCAGCAGTCTTCTAGCGGGGGAGCAGTACTTC. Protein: CASSLLAGEQYF.

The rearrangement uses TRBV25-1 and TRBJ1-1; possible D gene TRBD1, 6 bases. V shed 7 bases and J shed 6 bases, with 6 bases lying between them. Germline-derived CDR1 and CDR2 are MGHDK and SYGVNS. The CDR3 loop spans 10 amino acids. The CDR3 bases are TGTGCCAGCAAGGGGGCTGAAGCTTTCTTT. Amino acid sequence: CASKGAEAFF.

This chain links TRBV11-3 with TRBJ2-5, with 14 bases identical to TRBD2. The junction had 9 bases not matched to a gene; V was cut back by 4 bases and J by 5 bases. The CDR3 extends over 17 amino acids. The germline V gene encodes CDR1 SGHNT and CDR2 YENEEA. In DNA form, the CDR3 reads TGTGCCAGCAGCTCTACCCTGACTAGCGGGGGGGGTGAGACCCAGTACTTC. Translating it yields CASSSTLTSGGGETQYF.

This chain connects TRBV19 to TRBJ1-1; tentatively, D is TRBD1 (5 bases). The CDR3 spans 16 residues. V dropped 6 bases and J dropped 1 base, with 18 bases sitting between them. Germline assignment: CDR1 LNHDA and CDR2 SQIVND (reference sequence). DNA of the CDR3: TGTGCCAGTAGCCCCTCTTGGGGACTAACGAACACTGAAGCTTTCTTT. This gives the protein CASSPSWGLTNTEAFF.